The 15 T cell receptor beta chains given below trace back to one sample, sequenced in a study of blood T cell repertoires in COVID-19. Libraries were prepared by immunoSEQ multiplex PCR; TCRdb keeps only in-frame clonotypes and omits some of them. In the table there are roughly 200,000 clones, less than 90% of which are singletons. The specimen sequenced was peripheral blood. The receptors were sampled from a human donor in a cohort sampled during active COVID-19.

This chain joins TRBV14 and TRBJ2-1; perhaps TRBD1 as D (6 bases). The ends were cut back, 0 bases at V and 4 bases at J, with 25 bases in the middle. CDR1 is SGHDN and CDR2 is FVKESK in the germline V gene. The CDR3 spans 20 residues. As DNA, the CDR3 is TGTGCCAGCAGCCAAGATTCAGTTTCTTCGTGGGCAGGGGTGTACAATGAGCAGTTCTTC. It is translated as CASSQDSVSSWAGVYNEQFF. Looking up the rest from reference TRBV14 and TRBJ2-1 gives the full variable domain: EAGVTQFPSHSVIEKGQTVTLRCDPISGHDNLYWYRRVMGKEIKFLLHFVKESKQDESGMPNNRFLAERTGGTYSTLKVQPAELEDSGVYFCASSQDSVSSWAGVYNEQFFGPGTRLTVL.

This rearrangement joins TRBV20-1 to TRBJ1-4, with no clear D. Trimming removed 3 bases at V and 3 bases at J, with 14 bases between. This CDR3 contains 15 residues. CDR1 DFQATT and CDR2 SNEGSKA come from the germline V gene (reference sequence). The CDR3 region is CSASVSTGANEKLFF. DNA of the CDR3: TGCAGTGCTAGTGTTTCAACCGGGGCTAATGAAAAACTGTTTTTT.

This clone was detected only once. J is TRBJ2-1 and V is TRBV6-1, with 8 positions matching TRBD1. The CDR3 loop spans 16 amino acids. With V trimmed by 2 bases and J by 9 bases, 12 bases remained unmatched. Germline CDR1 reads MNHNS; CDR2 reads SASEGT. CDR3 nucleotides: TGTGCCAGCAGTGAAATTTTAGGGGACAGGTCTGGTGAGCAGTTCTTC. Translated, it gives CASSEILGDRSGEQFF.

The chain couples TRBV7-2 to TRBJ2-3, with 7 bases identical to TRBD2. CDR1 and CDR2 (germline): SGHTA, FQGNSA. The junction had 7 bases not matched to a gene; V was cut back by 0 bases and J by 4 bases. This CDR3 is built from 16 residues. The CDR3 DNA sequence: TGTGCCAGCAGCTTAGCGATATGGGGGGGGGCAGATACGCAGTATTTT. Residues: CASSLAIWGGADTQYF.

CDR3 sequence reads: CASSYSITGMGYGYTF. CDR3 nucleotides: TGTGCCAGCAGTTACTCTATCACAGGGATGGGGTATGGCTACACCTTC. The chain combines TRBV6-5 with TRBJ1-2; D possibly corresponds to TRBD1 (6 bases). In germline, CDR1 is MNHEY, CDR2 SVGAGI. The CDR3 is made up of 16 amino acids. Deletions cut 0 bases from V and 5 bases from J, with 16 bases between.

The V gene is TRBV2, the J gene TRBJ1-2; 9 bases map to TRBD1. After removal of 6 bases from V and 10 bases from J, the junction contained 9 bases not matched to a gene. The CDR3 consists of 13 residues. CDR1 and CDR2 from the germline V gene are SNHLY and FYNNEI. In nucleotides, the CDR3 is TGTGCCAGCAGACCGGGACAGGGCTCTATCTACACCTTC. It specifies CASRPGQGSIYTF.

The rearrangement joins TRBV11-2 to TRBJ2-3, with 8 bases that match TRBD2. From germline, CDR1 is SGHAT and CDR2 FQNNGV. This CDR3 contains 16 residues. The V segment lost 4 bases and the J segment 3 bases; nucleotides outside the gene matches: 9. CDR3 protein: CASSSDGGVGTDTQYF. The CDR3 nucleotides read TGTGCCAGCAGCTCCGACGGGGGGGTGGGGACAGATACGCAGTATTTT. The whole variable domain, filled in from reference TRBV11-2 and TRBJ2-3, reads EAGVAQSPRYKIIEKRQSVAFWCNPISGHATLYWYQQILGQGPKLLIQFQNNGVVDDSQLPKDRFSAERLKGVDSTLKIQPAKLEDSAVYLCASSSDGGVGTDTQYFGPGTRLTVL.

A word on this clone: Other DNA sequences from this sample encode an identical CDR3 as well. This chain connects TRBV27 to TRBJ2-1, with D possibly being TRBD1 (6 bases). Deletions cut 0 bases from V and 3 bases from J, with 6 bases between. Per germline, CDR1 MNHEY and CDR2 SMNVEV (reference sequence). CDR3 length: 14 residues. Here the CDR3 DNA reads TGTGCCAGCAGTTTATCCAGGGGCTACAATGAGCAGTTCTTC. This codes for CASSLSRGYNEQFF.

This chain joins TRBV19 and TRBJ2-3; the match to TRBD2 covers 8 bases. The V segment lost 5 bases and the J segment 4 bases; nucleotides outside the gene matches: 14. The CDR3 loop spans 17 amino acids. Germline CDR1 reads LNHDA; CDR2 reads SQIVND (reference sequence). The CDR3 protein is CASSPRPQRGHADTQYF. CDR3 in DNA: TGTGCCAGTAGTCCGCGCCCTCAGCGGGGGCACGCAGATACGCAGTATTTT.

The J gene is TRBJ1-2, the V gene TRBV5-8, with D unclear. CDR3 size: 13 residues. The V end was cut by 0 bases, the J end by 6 bases, with 9 bases between. Germline-derived CDR1 and CDR2 are SGHTS and YDEGEE. CDR3 loop: CASSLGRTDGYTF. The CDR3 DNA reads as TGTGCCAGCAGCTTGGGACGGACTGATGGCTACACCTTC.

The genes are TRBV2 and TRBJ1-3; a weak D match, TRBD1 (5 bases). The V end lost 7 bases, the J end lost 0 bases, and 13 bases lay between the germline ends. This CDR3 region has 15 residues. Germline CDR1 reads SNHLY; CDR2 reads FYNNEI. DNA for the CDR3: TGTGCCAGCATGGGACTGCCTGACTCTGGAAACACCATATATTTT. Its protein is CASMGLPDSGNTIYF.

The sample holds a few counts of this clone. The V call is TRBV29-1, the J call TRBJ2-1; D is possibly TRBD2 (6 bases). The CDR3 has 13 residues. V gave up 4 bases and J gave up 10 bases, with 17 bases separating them. Germline CDR1 reads SQVTM; CDR2 reads ANQGSEA. The CDR3 DNA follows: TGCAGCGTTGCAGGGACGGCCGCGGGGGAGCAGTTCTTC. Amino acids: CSVAGTAAGEQFF.

V usage is TRBV18 and J usage is TRBJ2-3; a weak D match, TRBD1 (6 bases). Trimming stripped 5 bases from V and 2 bases from J, with 14 bases between. This CDR3 region has 15 residues. CDR1 and CDR2 from the germline V gene are KGHSH and LQKENI. The CDR3 loop is CASSVGGSLTDTQYF. CDR3 in DNA: TGTGCCAGCTCAGTTGGGGGCTCTCTCACAGATACGCAGTATTTT.

V usage is TRBV28 and J usage is TRBJ1-1; D is unresolved. The CDR3 spans 13 residues. V lost 5 bases to trimming and J lost 5 bases, with 12 bases between them. Germline assignment: CDR1 MDHEN and CDR2 SYDVKM. CDR3 protein: CASSRPQATEAFF. CDR3 bases: TGTGCCAGCAGTCGACCCCAGGCTACTGAAGCTTTCTTT.

This rearrangement joins TRBV15 to TRBJ1-4, with 8 bases fitting TRBD1. The CDR3 is 15 residues long. Germline CDR1 LNHNV, CDR2 YYDKDF (reference sequence). The junction had 9 bases not matched to a gene; V was cut back by 5 bases and J by 7 bases. The chain's CDR3 is CATSGNRGLGEKLFF. CDR3 nucleotides: TGTGCCACCAGCGGAAACAGGGGGTTAGGTGAAAAACTGTTTTTT.